This T cell receptor beta chain comes out of a study of shared clonotypes between healthy human individuals. The overall study: CD4 naive cells filled three plates per donor, CD4 memory three, CD8 naive two and CD8 memory one.

Selected positively for CCR7 and CD45RO-negative, naive CD8 cells excluded terminally differentiated effector memory CD45RA+ cells. TCRdb's copy holds only in-frame clones and misses some; the assay was immunoSEQ multiplex PCR. The table records some 600,000 clones, about 95% of them present only once. Trimming removed 5 bases from V and 4 bases from J, with 15 bases in between. Per the germline V gene, CDR1 is SGDLS and CDR2 is YYNGEE. CDR3 size: 14 residues. This chain uses TRBV9 with TRBJ1-2; the D is unclear. Material: naive CD8+ T cells sorted from blood. The receptor's source is a woman in her 30s in good health. This CDR3 is CASSHETALYGYTF. For the CDR3, the DNA is TGTGCCAGCAGTCATGAAACAGCTCTCTATGGCTACACCTTC.